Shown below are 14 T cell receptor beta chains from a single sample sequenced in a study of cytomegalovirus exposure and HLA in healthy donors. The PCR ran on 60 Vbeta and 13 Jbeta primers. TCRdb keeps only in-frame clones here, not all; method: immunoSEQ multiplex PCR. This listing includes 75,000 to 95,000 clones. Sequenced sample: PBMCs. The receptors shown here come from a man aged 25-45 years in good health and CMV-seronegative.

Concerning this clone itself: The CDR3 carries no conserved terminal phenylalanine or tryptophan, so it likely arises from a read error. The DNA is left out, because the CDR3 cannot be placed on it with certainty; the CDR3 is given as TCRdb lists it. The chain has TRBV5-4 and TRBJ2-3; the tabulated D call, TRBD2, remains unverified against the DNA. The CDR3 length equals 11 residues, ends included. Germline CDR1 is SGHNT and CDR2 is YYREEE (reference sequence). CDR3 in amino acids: CASTLRASDKL.

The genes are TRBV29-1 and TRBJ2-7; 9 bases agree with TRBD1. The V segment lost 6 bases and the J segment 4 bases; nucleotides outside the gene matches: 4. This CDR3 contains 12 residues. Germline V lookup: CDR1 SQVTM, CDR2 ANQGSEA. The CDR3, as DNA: TGCAGCGTACAGGGGGCTAGGTACGAGCAGTACTTC. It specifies CSVQGARYEQYF.

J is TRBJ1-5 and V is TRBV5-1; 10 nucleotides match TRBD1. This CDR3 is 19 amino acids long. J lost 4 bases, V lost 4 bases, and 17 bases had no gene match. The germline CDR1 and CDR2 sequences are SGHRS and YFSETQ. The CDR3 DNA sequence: TGCGCCAGCAGCGCCTGGCCGGGACAGGGGACGTTGACGAATCAGCCCCAGCATTTT. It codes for CASSAWPGQGTLTNQPQHF.

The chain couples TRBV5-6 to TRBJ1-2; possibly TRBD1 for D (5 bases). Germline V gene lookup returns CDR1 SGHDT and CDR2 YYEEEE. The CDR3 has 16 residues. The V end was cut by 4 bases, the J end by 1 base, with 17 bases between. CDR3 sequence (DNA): TGTGCCAGCAGCCCGGGGGGACTATGGAGTAACTATGGCTACACCTTC. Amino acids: CASSPGGLWSNYGYTF.

The DNA for the CDR3 is TGCAGCGTTGGGAGAGACAGCGGGAGTACAGATACGCAGTATTTT. It translates to CSVGRDSGSTDTQYF. The genes are TRBV29-1 and TRBJ2-3, with 8 bases fitting TRBD2. V gave up 4 bases and J gave up 3 bases; unmatched junction bases: 9. Germline V gene data show CDR1 as SQVTM and CDR2 as ANQGSEA. The CDR3 is 15 amino acids.

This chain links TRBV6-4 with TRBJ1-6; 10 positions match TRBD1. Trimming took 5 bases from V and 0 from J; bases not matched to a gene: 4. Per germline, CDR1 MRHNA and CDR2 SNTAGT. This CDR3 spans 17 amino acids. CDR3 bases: TGTGCCAGCAGTTGGACAGGGGGTAGCTCCTATAATTCACCCCTCCACTTT. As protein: CASSWTGGSSYNSPLHF.

The DNA for the CDR3 is TGTGCCAGCAGTTACTCGTGGCCCCCGGGGGAGGGCGAGCAGTACTTC. It codes for CASSYSWPPGEGEQYF. The V call is TRBV6-5, the J call TRBJ2-7; 7 positions agree with TRBD2. Germline-derived CDR1 and CDR2 are MNHEY and SVGAGI. This CDR3 comprises 16 residues. The V and J ends lost 0 bases and 6 bases, in that order; junction bases with no gene match: 11.

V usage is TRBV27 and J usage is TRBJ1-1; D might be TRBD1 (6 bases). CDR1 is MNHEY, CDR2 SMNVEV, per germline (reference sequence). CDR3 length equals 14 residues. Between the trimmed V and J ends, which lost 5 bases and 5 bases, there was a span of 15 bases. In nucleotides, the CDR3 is TGTGCCAGCAGTCTCCACACAGGGTATACTGAAGCTTTCTTT. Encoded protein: CASSLHTGYTEAFF.

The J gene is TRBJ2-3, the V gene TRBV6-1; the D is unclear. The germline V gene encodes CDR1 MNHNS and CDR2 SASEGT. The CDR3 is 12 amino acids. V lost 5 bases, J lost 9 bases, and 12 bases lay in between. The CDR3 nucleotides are TGTGCCAGCAGTCTGCACGCCGGGACGCAGTATTTT. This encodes CASSLHAGTQYF.

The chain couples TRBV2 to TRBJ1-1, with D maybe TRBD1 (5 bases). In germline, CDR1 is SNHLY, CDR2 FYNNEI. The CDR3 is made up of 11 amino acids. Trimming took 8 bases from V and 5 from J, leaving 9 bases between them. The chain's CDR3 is CASHRQTEAFF. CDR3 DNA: TGTGCCAGCCACAGGCAAACTGAAGCTTTCTTT.

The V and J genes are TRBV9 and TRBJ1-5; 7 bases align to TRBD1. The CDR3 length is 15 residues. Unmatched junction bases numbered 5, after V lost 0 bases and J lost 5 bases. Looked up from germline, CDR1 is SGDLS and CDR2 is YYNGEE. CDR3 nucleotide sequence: TGTGCCAGCAGCGTAGGAGGGGGCGGAGATCAGCCCCAGCATTTT. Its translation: CASSVGGGGDQPQHF. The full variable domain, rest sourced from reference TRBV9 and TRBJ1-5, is DSGVTQTPKHLITATGQRVTLRCSPRSGDLSVYWYQQSLDQGLQFLIQYYNGEERAKGNILERFSAQQFPDLHSELNLSSLELGDSALYFCASSVGGGGDQPQHFGDGTRLSIL.

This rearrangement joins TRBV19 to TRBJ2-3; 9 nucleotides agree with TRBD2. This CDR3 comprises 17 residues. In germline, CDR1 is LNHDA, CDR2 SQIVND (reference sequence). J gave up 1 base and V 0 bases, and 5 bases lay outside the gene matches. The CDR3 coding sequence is TGTGCCAGTAGTATAGAGGGTAGCGGGGGCGGCACAGATACGCAGTATTTT. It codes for CASSIEGSGGGTDTQYF.

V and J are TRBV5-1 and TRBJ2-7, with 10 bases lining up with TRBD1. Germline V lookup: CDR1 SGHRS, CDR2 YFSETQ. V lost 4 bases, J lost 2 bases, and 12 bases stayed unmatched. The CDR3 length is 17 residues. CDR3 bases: TGCGCCAGCAGCCGGGGACAGGGGCCTTTAATAACCTACGAGCAGTACTTC. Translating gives CASSRGQGPLITYEQYF.

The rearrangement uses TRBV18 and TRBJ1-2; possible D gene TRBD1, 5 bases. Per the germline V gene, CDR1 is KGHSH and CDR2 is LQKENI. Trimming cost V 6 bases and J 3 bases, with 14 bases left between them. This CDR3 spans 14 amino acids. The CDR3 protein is CASSPGLFDYGYTF. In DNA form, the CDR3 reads TGTGCCAGCTCCCCGGGACTCTTCGACTATGGCTACACCTTC. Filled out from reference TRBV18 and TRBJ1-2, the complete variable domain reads NAGVMQNPRHLVRRRGQEARLRCSPMKGHSHVYWYRQLPEEGLKFMVYLQKENIIDESGMPKERFSAEFPKEGPSILRIQQVVRGDSAAYFCASSPGLFDYGYTFGSGTRLTVV.